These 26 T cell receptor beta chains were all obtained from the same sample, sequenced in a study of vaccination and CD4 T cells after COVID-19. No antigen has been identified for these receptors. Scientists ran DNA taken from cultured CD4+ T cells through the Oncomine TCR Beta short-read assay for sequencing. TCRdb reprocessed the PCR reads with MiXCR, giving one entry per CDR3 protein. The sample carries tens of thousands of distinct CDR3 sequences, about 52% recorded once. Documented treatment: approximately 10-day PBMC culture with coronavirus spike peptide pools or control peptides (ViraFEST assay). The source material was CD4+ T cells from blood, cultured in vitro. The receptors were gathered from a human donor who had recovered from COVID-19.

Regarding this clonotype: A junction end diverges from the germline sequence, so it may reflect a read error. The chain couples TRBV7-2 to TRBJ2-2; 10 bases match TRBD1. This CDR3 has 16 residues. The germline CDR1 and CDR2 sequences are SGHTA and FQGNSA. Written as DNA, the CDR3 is TGTGCCAGCGGCTTAAGACAGGGGGCATCAACCGGGGAGCTGTTTTTT. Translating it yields CASGLRQGASTGELFF.

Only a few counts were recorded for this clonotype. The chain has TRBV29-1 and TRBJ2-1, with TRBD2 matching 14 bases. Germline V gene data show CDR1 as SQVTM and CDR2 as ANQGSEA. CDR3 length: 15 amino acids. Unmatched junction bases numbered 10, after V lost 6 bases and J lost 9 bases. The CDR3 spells CSVRLAGGQASEQFF. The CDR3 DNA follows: TGCAGCGTCCGACTAGCGGGGGGGCAGGCTTCTGAGCAGTTCTTC.

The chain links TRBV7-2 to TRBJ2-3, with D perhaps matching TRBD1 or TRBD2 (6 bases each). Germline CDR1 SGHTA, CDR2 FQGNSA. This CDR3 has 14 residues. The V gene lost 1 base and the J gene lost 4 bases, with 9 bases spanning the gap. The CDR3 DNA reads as TGTGCCAGCAGCTTAGTGGGGGGCCCAGATACGCAGTATTTT. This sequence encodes CASSLVGGPDTQYF.

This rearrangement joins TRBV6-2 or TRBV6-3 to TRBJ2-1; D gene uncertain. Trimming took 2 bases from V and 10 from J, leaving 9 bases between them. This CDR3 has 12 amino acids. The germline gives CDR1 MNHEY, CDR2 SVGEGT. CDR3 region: CASSYPTTEQFF. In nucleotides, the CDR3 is TGTGCCAGCAGTTACCCGACAACAGAGCAGTTCTTC.

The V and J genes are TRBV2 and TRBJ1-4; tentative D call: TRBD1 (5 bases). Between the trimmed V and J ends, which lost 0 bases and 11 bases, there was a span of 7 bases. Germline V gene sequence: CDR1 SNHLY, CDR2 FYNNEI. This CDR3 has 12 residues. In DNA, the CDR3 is TGTGCCAGCAGTGAAGCGGGGCGGAAACTGTTTTTT. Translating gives CASSEAGRKLFF.

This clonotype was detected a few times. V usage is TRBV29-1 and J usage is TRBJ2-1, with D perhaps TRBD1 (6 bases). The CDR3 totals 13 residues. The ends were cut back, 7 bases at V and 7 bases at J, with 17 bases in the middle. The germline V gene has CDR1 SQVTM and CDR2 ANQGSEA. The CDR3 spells CSGTASGVNEQFF. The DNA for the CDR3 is TGCAGCGGGACCGCTTCAGGGGTAAATGAGCAGTTCTTC.

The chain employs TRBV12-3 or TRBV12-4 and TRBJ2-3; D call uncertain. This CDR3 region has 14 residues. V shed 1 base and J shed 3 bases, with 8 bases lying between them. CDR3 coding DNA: TGTGCCAGCAGTTTAGATGCACCTACAGATACGCAGTATTTT. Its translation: CASSLDAPTDTQYF.

The CDR3 DNA follows: TGTGCCAGCTCACCATGGAGCGGGGGGGAACAAGAGACCCAGTACTTC. It specifies CASSPWSGGEQETQYF. The chain employs TRBV18 and TRBJ2-5; 10 positions agree with TRBD2. J gave up 2 bases and V 2 bases, and 5 bases lay outside the gene matches. The CDR3 covers 16 residues. The germline gives CDR1 KGHSH, CDR2 LQKENI. Using reference TRBV18 and TRBJ2-5 for the parts outside the CDR3, the full variable domain is NAGVMQNPRHLVRRRGQEARLRCSPMKGHSHVYWYRQLPEEGLKFMVYLQKENIIDESGMPKERFSAEFPKEGPSILRIQQVVRGDSAAYFCASSPWSGGEQETQYFGPGTRLLVL.

CDR3 residues: CASSFRTGVGYGYTF. Here the CDR3 DNA reads TGTGCCAGCAGTTTCCGGACAGGGGTAGGCTATGGCTACACCTTC. This rearrangement joins TRBV28 to TRBJ1-2; 9 bases map to TRBD1. Germline V gives CDR1 MDHEN, CDR2 SYDVKM. CDR3 length: 15 residues. Trimming took 3 bases from V and 4 from J; bases not matched to a gene: 6.

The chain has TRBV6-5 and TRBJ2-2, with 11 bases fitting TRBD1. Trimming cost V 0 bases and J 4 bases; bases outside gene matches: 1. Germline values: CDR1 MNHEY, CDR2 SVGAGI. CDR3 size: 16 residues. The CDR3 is CASSYSGTGGTGELFF. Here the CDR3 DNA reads TGTGCCAGCAGTTACTCCGGGACAGGGGGCACCGGGGAGCTGTTTTTT.

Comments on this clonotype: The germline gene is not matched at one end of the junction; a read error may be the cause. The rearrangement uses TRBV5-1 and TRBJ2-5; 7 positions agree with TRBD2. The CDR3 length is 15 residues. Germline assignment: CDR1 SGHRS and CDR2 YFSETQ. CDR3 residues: CASSDPRGDAETQCF. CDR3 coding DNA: TGCGCCAGCAGCGACCCACGGGGGGACGCTGAGACCCAGTGCTTC.

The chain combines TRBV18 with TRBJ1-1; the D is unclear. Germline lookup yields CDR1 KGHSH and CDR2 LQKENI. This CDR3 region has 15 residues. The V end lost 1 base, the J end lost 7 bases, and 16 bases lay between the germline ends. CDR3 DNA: TGTGCCAGCTCACCACATCTAGATATGGCGTATGAAGCTTTCTTT. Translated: CASSPHLDMAYEAFF.

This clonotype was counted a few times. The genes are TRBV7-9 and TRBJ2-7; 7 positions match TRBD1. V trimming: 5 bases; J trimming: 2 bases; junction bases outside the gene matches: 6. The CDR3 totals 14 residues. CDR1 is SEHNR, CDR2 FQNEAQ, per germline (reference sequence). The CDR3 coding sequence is TGTGCCAGCAGCGCAGCCGGGACAGCCTACGAGCAGTACTTC. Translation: CASSAAGTAYEQYF.

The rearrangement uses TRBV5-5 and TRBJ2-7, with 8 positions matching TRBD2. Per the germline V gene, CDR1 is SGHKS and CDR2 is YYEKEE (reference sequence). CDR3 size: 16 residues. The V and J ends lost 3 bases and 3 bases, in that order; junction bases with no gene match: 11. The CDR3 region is CASSSGAGLAGYEQYF. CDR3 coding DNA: TGTGCCAGCAGCTCCGGGGCGGGGCTAGCGGGCTACGAGCAGTACTTC.

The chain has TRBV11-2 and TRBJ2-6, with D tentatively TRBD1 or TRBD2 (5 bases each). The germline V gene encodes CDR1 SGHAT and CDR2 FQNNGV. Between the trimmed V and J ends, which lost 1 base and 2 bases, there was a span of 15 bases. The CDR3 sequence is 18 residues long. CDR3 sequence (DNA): TGTGCCAGCAGCTTAGCCCATGGGGCGGGCGCTGGGGCCAACGTCCTGACTTTC. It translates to CASSLAHGAGAGANVLTF.

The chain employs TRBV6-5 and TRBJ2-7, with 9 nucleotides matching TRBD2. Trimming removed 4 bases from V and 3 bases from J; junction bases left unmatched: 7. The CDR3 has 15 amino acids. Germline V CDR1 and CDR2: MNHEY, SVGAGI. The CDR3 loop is CASSSLGGGGYEQYF. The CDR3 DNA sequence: TGTGCCAGCAGTTCCCTTGGCGGGGGGGGCTACGAGCAGTACTTC.

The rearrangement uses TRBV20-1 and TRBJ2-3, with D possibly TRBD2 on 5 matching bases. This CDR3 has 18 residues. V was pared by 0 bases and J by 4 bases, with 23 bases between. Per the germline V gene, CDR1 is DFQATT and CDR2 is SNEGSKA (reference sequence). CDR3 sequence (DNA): TGCAGTGCTAGAGATTGGATTTCGGTGTCTAGCCGTCCAGATACGCAGTATTTT. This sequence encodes CSARDWISVSSRPDTQYF.

The CDR3 sequence: CASSLARAGGTDTQYF. DNA of the CDR3: TGCGCCAGCAGCTTGGCCCGTGCAGGGGGCACAGATACGCAGTATTTT. J is TRBJ2-3 and V is TRBV5-1; D may be TRBD1 (6 bases). The V gene lost 0 bases and the J gene lost 1 base, with 12 bases spanning the gap. The CDR3 length is 16 residues. Germline V gives CDR1 SGHRS, CDR2 YFSETQ.

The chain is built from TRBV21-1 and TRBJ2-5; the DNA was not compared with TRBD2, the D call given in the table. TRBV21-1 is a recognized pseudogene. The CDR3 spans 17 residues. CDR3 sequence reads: CASSKGGTSGDQETQYF. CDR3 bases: TGTGCCAGCAGCAAAGGAGGGACTAGCGGGGACCAAGAGACCCAGTACTTC.

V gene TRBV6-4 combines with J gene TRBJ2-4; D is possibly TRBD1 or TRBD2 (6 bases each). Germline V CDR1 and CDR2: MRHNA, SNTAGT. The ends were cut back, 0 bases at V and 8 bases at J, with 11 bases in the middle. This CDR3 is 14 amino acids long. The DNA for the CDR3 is TGTGCCAGCAGTGACTCGGGGGGCCGCGACATTCAGTACTTC. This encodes CASSDSGGRDIQYF.

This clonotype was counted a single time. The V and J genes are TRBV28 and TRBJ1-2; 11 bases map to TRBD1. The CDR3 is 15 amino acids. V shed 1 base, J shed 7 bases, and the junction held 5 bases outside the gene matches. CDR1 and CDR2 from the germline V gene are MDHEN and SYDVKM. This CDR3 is CASSLSGTGGFGYTF. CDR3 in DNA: TGTGCCAGCAGTTTATCCGGGACAGGGGGATTTGGCTACACCTTC.

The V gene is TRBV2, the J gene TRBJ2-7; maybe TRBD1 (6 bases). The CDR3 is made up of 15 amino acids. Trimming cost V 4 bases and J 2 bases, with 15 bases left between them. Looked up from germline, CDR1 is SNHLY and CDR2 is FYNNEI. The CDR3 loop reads CASSARQEPAYEQYF. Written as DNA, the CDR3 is TGTGCCAGCAGTGCAAGACAGGAGCCCGCCTACGAGCAGTACTTC.

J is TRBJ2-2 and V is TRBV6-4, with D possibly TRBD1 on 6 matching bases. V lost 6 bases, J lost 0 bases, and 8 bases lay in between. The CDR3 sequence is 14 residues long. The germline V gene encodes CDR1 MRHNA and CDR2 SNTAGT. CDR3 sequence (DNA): TGTGCCAGCAGGAACAGGGCGAACACCGGGGAGCTGTTTTTT. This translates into CASRNRANTGELFF.

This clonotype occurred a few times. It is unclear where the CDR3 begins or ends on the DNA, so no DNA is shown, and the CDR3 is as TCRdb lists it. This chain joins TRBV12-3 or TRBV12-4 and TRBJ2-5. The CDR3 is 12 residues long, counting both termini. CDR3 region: CASSSSRETQYF.

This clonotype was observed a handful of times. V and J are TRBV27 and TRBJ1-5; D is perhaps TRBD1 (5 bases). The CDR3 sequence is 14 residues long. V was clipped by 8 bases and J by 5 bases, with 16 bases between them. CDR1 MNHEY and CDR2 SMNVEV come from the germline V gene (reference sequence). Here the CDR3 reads CASSREGIYQPQHF. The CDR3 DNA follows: TGTGCCAGCTCCCGCGAGGGGATCTATCAGCCCCAGCATTTT.

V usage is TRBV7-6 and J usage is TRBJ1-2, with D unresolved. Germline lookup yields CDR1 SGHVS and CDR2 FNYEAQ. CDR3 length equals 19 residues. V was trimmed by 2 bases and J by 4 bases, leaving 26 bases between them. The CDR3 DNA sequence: TGTGCCAGCAGCTTACCGTCCGACTATGGCCTGCGGGCCGCCTATGGCTACACCTTC. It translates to CASSLPSDYGLRAAYGYTF. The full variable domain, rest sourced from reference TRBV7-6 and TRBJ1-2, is GAGVSQSPRYKVTKRGQDVALRCDPISGHVSLYWYRQALGQGPEFLTYFNYEAQQDKSGLPNDRFSAERPEGSISTLTIQRTEQRDSAMYRCASSLPSDYGLRAAYGYTFGSGTRLTVV.